Listed here are 28 T cell receptor beta chains from one sample, sequenced in a study of early T cells in non-severe SARS-CoV-2 infection. TCRdb reprocessed the 5' RACE reads with MiXCR, giving one entry per CDR3 protein. The table lists 90,000 to 120,000 distinct CDR3 sequences, roughly an eighth of them singletons. Material for sequencing was whole blood. The receptors derive from an adult who was a healthcare worker with PCR-confirmed SARS-CoV-2 infection or an uninfected control (not recorded which).

This chain uses TRBV3-1 with TRBJ1-2, with 7 bases that match TRBD1. The germline V gene has CDR1 LGHDT and CDR2 YNNKEL (reference sequence). The CDR3 runs 14 residues. Losses at the gene ends were 7 bases for V and 4 bases for J; bases not matched to a gene: 9. CDR3 sequence reads: CASTSQGVGYGYTF. The CDR3 nucleotides are TGTGCCAGCACCTCCCAGGGGGTCGGCTATGGCTACACCTTC.

There are many counts of this clonotype. The gene calls are TRBV7-3 and TRBJ2-1; 15 nucleotides match TRBD2. The CDR3 covers 15 residues. V shed 4 bases and J 10 bases; nucleotides not matched to a gene: 5. From germline, CDR1 is SGHTA and CDR2 FQGTGA. CDR3 coding DNA: TGTGCCAGCAGCTCGGGACTAGCGGGAGGTGGGGAGCAGTTCTTC. It is translated as CASSSGLAGGGEQFF.

The chain carries TRBV20-1 and TRBJ1-5, with TRBD1 identical over 7 bases. Germline V gene lookup returns CDR1 DFQATT and CDR2 SNEGSKA (reference sequence). The trim removed 0 bases at V and 3 bases at J, leaving 8 bases unmatched. This CDR3 has 16 amino acids. For the CDR3, the DNA is TGCAGTGCTAGAGATACGAACAGGGGAGTCAATCAGCCCCAGCATTTT. Protein product: CSARDTNRGVNQPQHF.

This clonotype was observed a few times. The genes are TRBV3-1 and TRBJ1-1; D gene unclear. V was shortened by 0 bases and J by 10 bases, with 12 bases between the two germline ends. The CDR3 consists of 13 residues. Germline lookup yields CDR1 LGHDT and CDR2 YNNKEL (reference sequence). CDR3 in DNA: TGTGCCAGCAGCCAAGATTATGGAGCGGGAGCTTTCTTT. Translating gives CASSQDYGAGAFF.

There are many counts of this clonotype. The chain has TRBV5-4 and TRBJ2-1, with no clear D. The V gene's germline CDR1 is SGHNT and CDR2 YYREEE (reference sequence). V was cut by 0 bases and J by 7 bases, with 17 bases left in between. This CDR3 is 16 amino acids long. The CDR3 sequence: CASSLGVSLPKNEQFF. The CDR3 DNA follows: TGTGCCAGCAGCTTGGGGGTCAGTCTCCCTAAAAATGAGCAGTTCTTC.

The chain has TRBV20-1 and TRBJ1-1; D uncertain. V gave up 2 bases and J gave up 1 base, with 8 bases separating them. CDR3 length: 13 amino acids. Looked up from germline, CDR1 is DFQATT and CDR2 is SNEGSKA (reference sequence). The CDR3 here is CSARQDTNTEAFF. As DNA, the CDR3 is TGCAGTGCTAGACAGGATACGAACACTGAAGCTTTCTTT.

This clonotype appeared a few times. V and J are TRBV6-2 or TRBV6-3 and TRBJ2-6, with D maybe TRBD1 (5 bases). The CDR3 sequence is 15 residues long. Germline values: CDR1 MNHEY, CDR2 SVGEGT. Trimming removed 6 bases at V and 3 bases at J, with 12 bases between. Written as DNA, the CDR3 is TGTGCCAGCAGCTATCACAGGTTTGGGGCCAACGTCCTGACTTTC. Translating gives CASSYHRFGANVLTF.

This clonotype was detected only a few times. The CDR3 loop reads CASSSTSGVFENTGELFF. The CDR3 region has the DNA TGTGCCAGCAGTTCGACTAGCGGGGTCTTTGAGAACACCGGGGAGCTGTTTTTT. This sequence joins TRBV6-6 and TRBJ2-2; 11 bases are a match to TRBD2. Looked up from germline, CDR1 is MNHNY and CDR2 is SVGAGI (reference sequence). Unmatched junction bases numbered 8, after V lost 4 bases and J lost 1 base. The CDR3 is 18 amino acids.

The chain is built from TRBV18 and TRBJ2-7; tentatively, D is TRBD2 (6 bases). The CDR3 spans 14 residues. Germline CDR1 reads KGHSH; CDR2 reads LQKENI. Trimming left V 3 bases short and J 2 bases short, with 11 bases between. CDR3 residues: CASSPKGGAYEQYF. The CDR3 bases are TGTGCCAGCTCACCCAAAGGAGGGGCCTACGAGCAGTACTTC.

The chain carries TRBV7-3 and TRBJ2-2, with 8 bases aligning to TRBD2. The CDR3 has 15 amino acids. The germline V gene has CDR1 SGHTA and CDR2 FQGTGA. V dropped 6 bases and J dropped 5; count of bases not matched to a gene: 8. This CDR3 reads CASSSRGGPTGELFF. The CDR3 region has the DNA TGTGCCAGCAGTTCCCGCGGGGGGCCGACCGGGGAGCTGTTTTTT.

This clonotype was detected many times. The rearrangement links TRBV7-8 to TRBJ2-1, with D unclear. From germline, CDR1 is SGHVS and CDR2 FQNEAQ. The V end was cut by 2 bases, the J end by 0 bases, with 14 bases between. The CDR3 length is 17 residues. The CDR3 sequence is CASSLTGPSSSYNEQFF. In DNA form, the CDR3 reads TGTGCCAGCAGCTTAACCGGGCCTTCGAGCTCCTACAATGAGCAGTTCTTC.

This clonotype has just a few counts. This chain connects TRBV7-8 to TRBJ2-3; no clear D gene. Germline assignment: CDR1 SGHVS and CDR2 FQNEAQ. The length of the CDR3 is 16 residues. V shed 0 bases and J shed 4 bases, with 14 bases lying between them. CDR3 sequence: CASSLAPRTQPDTQYF. Here the CDR3 DNA reads TGTGCCAGCAGCTTAGCCCCCCGGACCCAACCAGATACGCAGTATTTT.

This clonotype has only a few counts. J is TRBJ1-5 and V is TRBV28, with TRBD1 identical over 9 bases. The germline CDR1 and CDR2 sequences are MDHEN and SYDVKM. CDR3 length: 14 residues. J was trimmed by 2 bases and V by 7 bases; bases with no gene match: 3. CDR3: CASTTGGRNQPQHF. The CDR3 coding sequence is TGTGCCAGCACAACAGGGGGCCGCAATCAGCCCCAGCATTTT. Full variable domain (remainder filled in from reference TRBV28 and TRBJ1-5): DVKVTQSSRYLVKRTGEKVFLECVQDMDHENMFWYRQDPGLGLRLIYFSYDVKMKEKGDIPEGYSVSREKKERFSLILESASTNQTSMYLCASTTGGRNQPQHFGDGTRLSIL.

This clonotype was observed a handful of times. The chain employs TRBV5-1 and TRBJ1-1; no clear D. The CDR3 has 15 amino acids. Germline V gives CDR1 SGHRS, CDR2 YFSETQ. V gave up 6 bases and J gave up 4 bases, with 19 bases separating them. The CDR3 nucleotides are TGCGCCAGCACCCATGGAGGGCTCGGTAGCACTGAAGCTTTCTTT. Its protein is CASTHGGLGSTEAFF.

This chain links TRBV12-3 or TRBV12-4 with TRBJ2-7; TRBD2 aligns across 9 bases. The CDR3 has 13 amino acids. Trimming at V came to 6 bases and at J to 6 bases, leaving 6 bases not matched to a gene. The chain's CDR3 is CASRPSGTVEQYF. The CDR3, as DNA: TGTGCCAGCAGGCCTAGCGGGACCGTCGAGCAGTACTTC.

This clonotype appeared a few times. J is TRBJ2-5 and V is TRBV29-1; weak D call: TRBD1 (5 bases). V dropped 8 bases and J dropped 5 bases, with 12 bases sitting between them. Germline V gene data show CDR1 as SQVTM and CDR2 as ANQGSEA. The CDR3 is 11 residues long. The CDR3, as DNA: TGCAGCCCGACGAAGGGGGAGACCCAGTACTTC. Translating it yields CSPTKGETQYF.

Many counts were recorded for this clonotype. The chain links TRBV27 to TRBJ2-7; possible D gene TRBD2, 5 bases. Trimming removed 2 bases from V and 3 bases from J, with 11 bases in between. The CDR3 has 14 amino acids. Germline V gene lookup returns CDR1 MNHEY and CDR2 SMNVEV (reference sequence). The CDR3 coding sequence is TGTGCCAGCAGTTTAGGGCGGGCCCTCTACGAGCAGTACTTC. It encodes CASSLGRALYEQYF.

The sample holds a few counts of this clonotype. The chain joins TRBV13 to TRBJ1-6; 7 positions agree with TRBD1. CDR1 is PRHDT and CDR2 is FYEKMQ in the germline V gene (reference sequence). This CDR3 region has 16 residues. The ends lost 5 bases at V and 9 bases at J; junction bases unmatched: 13. CDR3 sequence: CASSQASEGAFSPLHF. CDR3 DNA: TGTGCCAGCAGCCAAGCGTCAGAGGGGGCCTTTTCACCCCTCCACTTT.

This rearrangement joins TRBV30 to TRBJ1-2, with D possibly being TRBD1 (5 bases). Germline CDR1 reads GTSNPN; CDR2 reads SVGIG (reference sequence). The CDR3 is made up of 14 amino acids. V was trimmed by 2 bases and J by 1 base, leaving 11 bases between them. The DNA of the CDR3 is TGTGCCTGGAGTTTAACAGGTCTTAACTATGGCTACACCTTC. Translating it yields CAWSLTGLNYGYTF.

This clonotype was observed a single time. This CDR3 reads CASRPRAEAFF. For the CDR3, the DNA is TGTGCCAGCAGGCCGAGGGCTGAAGCTTTCTTT. The chain links TRBV7-9 to TRBJ1-1; D ambiguous. The CDR3 totals 11 residues. CDR1 and CDR2 from the germline V gene are SEHNR and FQNEAQ (reference sequence). V was pared by 6 bases and J by 6 bases, with 8 bases between.

This clonotype was seen many times. The chain recombines TRBV7-8 with TRBJ2-2; possible D gene TRBD1, 6 bases. The CDR3 has 16 residues. CDR1 SGHVS and CDR2 FQNEAQ come from the germline V gene. V was cut by 2 bases and J by 0 bases, with 10 bases left in between. The CDR3 region is CASSLRGQSNTGELFF. Here the CDR3 DNA reads TGTGCCAGCAGCTTAAGGGGACAATCGAACACCGGGGAGCTGTTTTTT.

This clonotype was seen only a few times. The chain is built from TRBV29-1 and TRBJ1-1; D may be TRBD1 (6 bases). Germline assignment: CDR1 SQVTM and CDR2 ANQGSEA. The CDR3 totals 14 residues. V was clipped by 7 bases and J by 0 bases, with 15 bases between them. The CDR3 region has the DNA TGCAGCGGGGCCCAAAGGGGGATGAACACTGAAGCTTTCTTT. This encodes CSGAQRGMNTEAFF.

This chain connects TRBV12-3 or TRBV12-4 to TRBJ2-4, with D unclear. V lost 0 bases to trimming and J lost 6 bases, with 6 bases between them. The CDR3 has 13 residues. The CDR3 loop is CASSLAQANIQYF. In DNA form, the CDR3 reads TGTGCCAGCAGTTTAGCGCAGGCAAACATTCAGTACTTC.

Written as DNA, the CDR3 is TGTGCCAGCAGTGAGACTAGACGAGATACGCAGTATTTT. It specifies CASSETRRDTQYF. The rearrangement links TRBV6-1 to TRBJ2-3, with a weak D call TRBD2 (6 bases). Trimming took off 3 bases at V and 5 bases at J, with 9 bases between the two ends. The CDR3 extends over 13 amino acids. CDR1 MNHNS and CDR2 SASEGT come from the germline V gene.

This clonotype was counted many times. The chain is built from TRBV15 and TRBJ2-5; D is undetermined. This CDR3 contains 14 residues. Trimming left V 2 bases short and J 2 bases short, with 9 bases between. In germline, CDR1 is LNHNV, CDR2 YYDKDF (reference sequence). The CDR3 bases are TGTGCCACCAGCAGATTAAGGATGCAAGAGACCCAGTACTTC. It yields the protein CATSRLRMQETQYF.

This clonotype was recorded at least ten times. The chain combines TRBV2 with TRBJ2-5, with 8 bases matching TRBD2. V lost 5 bases to trimming and J lost 5 bases; unmatched junction nucleotides: 4. This CDR3 is built from 13 residues. Germline lookup yields CDR1 SNHLY and CDR2 FYNNEI. The CDR3 region has the DNA TGTGCCAGCAGTCCTCCGGGGGGGGAGACCCAGTACTTC. This gives the protein CASSPPGGETQYF.

The chain recombines TRBV2 with TRBJ2-1; 7 bases agree with TRBD2. V was clipped by 5 bases and J by 1 base; unmatched bases: 5. Germline V gene data show CDR1 as SNHLY and CDR2 as FYNNEI. CDR3 length: 15 amino acids. The CDR3 DNA sequence: TGTGCCAGCAGTTATAAGCGGGATTCCTACAATGAGCAGTTCTTC. Translated: CASSYKRDSYNEQFF.

This clonotype was counted only a few times. The chain uses TRBV7-8 and TRBJ2-7; possibly TRBD1 for D (5 bases). V gave up 1 base and J gave up 1 base, with 8 bases separating them. Per germline, CDR1 SGHVS and CDR2 FQNEAQ. This CDR3 contains 14 residues. CDR3 residues: CASSLVDSSYEQYF. In DNA form, the CDR3 reads TGTGCCAGCAGCTTAGTTGACAGTTCCTACGAGCAGTACTTC. Using reference TRBV7-8 and TRBJ2-7 for the parts outside the CDR3, the full variable domain is GAGVSQSPRYKVAKRGQDVALRCDPISGHVSLFWYQQALGQGPEFLTYFQNEAQLDKSGLPSDRFFAERPEGSVSTLKIQRTQQEDSAVYLCASSLVDSSYEQYFGPGTRLTVT.